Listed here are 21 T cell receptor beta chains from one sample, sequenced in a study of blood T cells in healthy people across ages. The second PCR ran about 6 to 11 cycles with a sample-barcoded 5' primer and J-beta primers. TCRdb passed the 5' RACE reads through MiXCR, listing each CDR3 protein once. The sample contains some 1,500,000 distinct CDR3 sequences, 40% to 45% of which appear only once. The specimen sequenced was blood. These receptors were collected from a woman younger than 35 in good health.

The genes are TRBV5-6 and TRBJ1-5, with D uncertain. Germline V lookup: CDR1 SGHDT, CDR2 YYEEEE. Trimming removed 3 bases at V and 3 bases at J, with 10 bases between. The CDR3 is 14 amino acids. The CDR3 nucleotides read TGTGCCAGCAGCTACCGGGATTACAATCAGCCCCAGCATTTT. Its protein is CASSYRDYNQPQHF.

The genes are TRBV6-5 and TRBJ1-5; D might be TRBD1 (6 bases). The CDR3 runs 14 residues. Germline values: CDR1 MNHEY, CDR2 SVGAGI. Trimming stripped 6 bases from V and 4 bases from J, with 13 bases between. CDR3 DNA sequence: TGTGCCAGCAGGCTAGGAGGGGGGAATCAGCCCCAGCATTTT. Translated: CASRLGGGNQPQHF.

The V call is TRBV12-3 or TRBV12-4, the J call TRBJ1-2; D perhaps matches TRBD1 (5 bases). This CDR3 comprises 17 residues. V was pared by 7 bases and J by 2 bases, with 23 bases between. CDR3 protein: CASTSTSQKGENYGYTF. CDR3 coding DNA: TGTGCCAGCACTTCGACTTCCCAGAAAGGGGAAAACTATGGCTACACCTTC.

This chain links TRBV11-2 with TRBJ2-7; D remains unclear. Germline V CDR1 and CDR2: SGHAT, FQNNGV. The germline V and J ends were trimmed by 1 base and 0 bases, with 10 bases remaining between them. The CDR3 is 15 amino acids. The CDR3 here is CASSLVAQSSYEQYF. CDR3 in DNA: TGTGCCAGCAGCTTAGTTGCTCAGAGCTCCTACGAGCAGTACTTC.

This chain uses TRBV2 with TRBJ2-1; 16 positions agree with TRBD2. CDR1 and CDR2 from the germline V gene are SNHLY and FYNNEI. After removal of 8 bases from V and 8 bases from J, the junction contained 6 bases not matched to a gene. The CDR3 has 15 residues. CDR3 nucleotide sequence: TGTGCCAGCGCCCGGGGACTAGCGGGGGGGCATGAGCAGTTCTTC. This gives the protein CASARGLAGGHEQFF. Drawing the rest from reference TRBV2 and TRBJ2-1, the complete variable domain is EPEVTQTPSHQVTQMGQEVILRCVPISNHLYFYWYRQILGQKVEFLVSFYNNEISEKSEIFDDQFSVERPDGSNFTLKIRSTKLEDSAMYFCASARGLAGGHEQFFGPGTRLTVL.

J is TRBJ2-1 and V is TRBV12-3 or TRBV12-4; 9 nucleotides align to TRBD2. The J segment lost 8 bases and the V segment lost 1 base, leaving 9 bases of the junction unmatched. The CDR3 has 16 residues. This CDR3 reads CASSLEGRAGGDEQFF. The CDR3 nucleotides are TGTGCCAGCAGTTTAGAGGGACGAGCGGGAGGCGATGAGCAGTTCTTC.

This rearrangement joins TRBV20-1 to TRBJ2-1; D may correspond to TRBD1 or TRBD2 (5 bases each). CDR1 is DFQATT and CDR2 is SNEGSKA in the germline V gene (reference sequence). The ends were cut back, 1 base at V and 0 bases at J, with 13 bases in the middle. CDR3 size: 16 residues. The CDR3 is CSARGGSPRSYNEQFF. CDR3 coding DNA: TGCAGTGCTAGAGGGGGGTCCCCTCGCTCCTACAATGAGCAGTTCTTC.

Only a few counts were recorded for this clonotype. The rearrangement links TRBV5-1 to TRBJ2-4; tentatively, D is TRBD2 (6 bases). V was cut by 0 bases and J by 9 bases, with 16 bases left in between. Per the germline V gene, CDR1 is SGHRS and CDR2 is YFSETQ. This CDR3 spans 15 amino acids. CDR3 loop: CASSLEPGPAGIQYF. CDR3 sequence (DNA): TGCGCCAGCAGCTTGGAGCCGGGACCAGCGGGCATTCAGTACTTC.

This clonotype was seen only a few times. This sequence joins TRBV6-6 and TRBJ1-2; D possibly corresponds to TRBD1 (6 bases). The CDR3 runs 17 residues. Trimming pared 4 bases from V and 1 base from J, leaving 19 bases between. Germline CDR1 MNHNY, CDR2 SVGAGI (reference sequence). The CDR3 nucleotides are TGTGCCAGCAGTTTGGACAGTCGAGGCTTGGTTAACTATGGCTACACCTTC. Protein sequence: CASSLDSRGLVNYGYTF.

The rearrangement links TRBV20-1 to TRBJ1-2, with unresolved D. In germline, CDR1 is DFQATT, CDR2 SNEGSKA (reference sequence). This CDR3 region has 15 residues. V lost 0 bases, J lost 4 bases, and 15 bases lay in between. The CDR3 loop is CSARDHWALGYGYTF. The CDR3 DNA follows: TGCAGTGCTAGAGATCACTGGGCCCTGGGCTATGGCTACACCTTC.

The CDR3 protein is CASSQGPLYQETQFF. The CDR3, as DNA: TGCGCCAGCAGCCAGGGACCGCTGTACCAAGAGACCCAGTTCTTC. The chain combines TRBV4-3 with TRBJ2-1; D is tentatively TRBD1 or TRBD2 (5 bases each). Germline CDR1 reads LGHNA; CDR2 reads YSLEER. Deletions cut 3 bases from V and 13 bases from J, with 22 bases between. The CDR3 covers 15 residues.

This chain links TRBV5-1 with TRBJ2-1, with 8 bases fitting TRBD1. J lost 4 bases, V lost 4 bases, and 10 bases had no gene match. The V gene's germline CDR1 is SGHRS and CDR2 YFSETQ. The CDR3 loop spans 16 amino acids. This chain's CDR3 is CASSPMTGATYNEQFF. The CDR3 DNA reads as TGCGCCAGCAGCCCGATGACAGGGGCAACATACAATGAGCAGTTCTTC.

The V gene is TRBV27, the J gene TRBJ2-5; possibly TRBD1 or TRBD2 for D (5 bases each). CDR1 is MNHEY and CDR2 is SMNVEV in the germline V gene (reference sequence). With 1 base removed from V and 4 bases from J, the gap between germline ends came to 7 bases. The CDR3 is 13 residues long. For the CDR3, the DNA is TGTGCCAGCAGTTTATTCGGGGCAGAGACCCAGTACTTC. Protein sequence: CASSLFGAETQYF.

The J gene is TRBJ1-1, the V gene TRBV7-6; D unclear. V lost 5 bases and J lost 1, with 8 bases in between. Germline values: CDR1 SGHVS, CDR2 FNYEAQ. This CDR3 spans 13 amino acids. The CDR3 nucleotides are TGTGCCAGCAGCGTAGACAAGAACACTGAAGCTTTCTTT. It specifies CASSVDKNTEAFF.

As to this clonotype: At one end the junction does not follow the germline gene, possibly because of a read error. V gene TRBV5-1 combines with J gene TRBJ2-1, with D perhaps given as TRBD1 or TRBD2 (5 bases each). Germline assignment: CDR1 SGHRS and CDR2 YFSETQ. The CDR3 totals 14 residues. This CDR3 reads CASSFRDGYSEQFF. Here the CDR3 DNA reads TGCGCCAGCAGCTTTAGGGACGGCTACAGTGAGCAGTTCTTC.

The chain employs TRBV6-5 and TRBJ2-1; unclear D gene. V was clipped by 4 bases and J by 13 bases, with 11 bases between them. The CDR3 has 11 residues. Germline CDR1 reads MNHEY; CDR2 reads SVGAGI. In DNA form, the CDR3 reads TGTGCCAGCAGTTCGGGCGAGACCCAGTTCTTC. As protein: CASSSGETQFF.

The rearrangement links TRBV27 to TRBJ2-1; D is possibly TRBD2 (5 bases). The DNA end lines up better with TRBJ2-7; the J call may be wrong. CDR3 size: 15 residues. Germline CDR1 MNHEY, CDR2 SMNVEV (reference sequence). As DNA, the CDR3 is TGTGCCAGCAGTTTGGAGTGGACTCCCTACAATGAGCAGTACTTC. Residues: CASSLEWTPYNEQYF.

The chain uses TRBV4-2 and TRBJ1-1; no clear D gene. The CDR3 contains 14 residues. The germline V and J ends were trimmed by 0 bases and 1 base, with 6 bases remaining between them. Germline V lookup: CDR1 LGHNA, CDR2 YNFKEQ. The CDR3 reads CASSQEAANTEAFF. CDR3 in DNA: TGTGCCAGCAGCCAAGAGGCGGCGAACACTGAAGCTTTCTTT.

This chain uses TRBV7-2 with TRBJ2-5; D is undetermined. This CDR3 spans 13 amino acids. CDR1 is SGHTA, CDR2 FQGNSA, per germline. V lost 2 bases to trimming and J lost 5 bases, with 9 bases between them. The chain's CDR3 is CASSLMVGETQYF. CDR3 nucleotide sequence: TGTGCCAGCAGCTTAATGGTTGGGGAGACCCAGTACTTC.

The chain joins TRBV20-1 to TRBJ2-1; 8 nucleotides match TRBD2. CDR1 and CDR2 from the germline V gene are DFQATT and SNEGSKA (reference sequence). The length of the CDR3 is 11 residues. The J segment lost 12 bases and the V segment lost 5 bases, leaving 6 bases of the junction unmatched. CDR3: CSAPAGVGQFF. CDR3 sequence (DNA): TGCAGTGCTCCAGCGGGAGTCGGGCAGTTCTTC.

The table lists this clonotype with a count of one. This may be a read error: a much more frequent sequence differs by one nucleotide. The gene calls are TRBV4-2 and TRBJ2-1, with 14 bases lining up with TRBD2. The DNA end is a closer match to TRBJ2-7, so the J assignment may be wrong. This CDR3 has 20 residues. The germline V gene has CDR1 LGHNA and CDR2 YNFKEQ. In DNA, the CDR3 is TGTGCCAGCAGCCAGCTTTCGGGACTAGCGGGAGCGAGCTCCTACAATGAGCAGTACTTC. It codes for CASSQLSGLAGASSYNEQYF.